This T cell receptor beta chain appears in the sequencing data of a study of T cell repertoires in cytomegalovirus infection (dated by TCRdb to about 2019). Turning to the overall study: Peptide stimulations targeted recently identified HLA-C-restricted CMV epitopes, whose presentation resists viral immunomodulation, together with well-studied HLA-B-restricted epitopes. Donor HLA type was relevant to the analysis, because carriage of CMV infection together with the matching HLA type was indicated by public TCR beta signatures.

The sequencer was an Illumina HiSeq 1500. TCRdb reanalyzed the raw reads on its own, using fastp at Q25 for trimming and MiXCR for clone calling, and kept in-frame beta chains. When rows share a CDR3 protein, they turn into one entry using the most common DNA and genes. In all, the sample holds more than 65,000 distinct CDR3 sequences, and under 55% of those were seen once. The leading ten clones occupy roughly 93% of the sample. From the cysteine through the phenylalanine, the CDR3 covers 15 amino acids. Of all the DNA, just the CDR3 is kept, 45 bases in frame from base 1. Per the germline V gene, MGHRA is the CDR1 and YSYEKL is the CDR2. Ends trimmed: V by 3 bases, J by 3 bases; bases unmatched to a gene: 2. Remarks on this clonotype: Its binding antigen is unknown. No clone much larger than this one lies a single base away; base qualities are absent.

Taken with the paper, the label for treatment or condition translates to: in vitro stimulation with specific CMV peptide epitopes to enrich CMV-specific T cells. General study outcomes and caveats: The ex vivo response was dominated by HLA-C-restricted CMV-specific TCR beta clonotypes, and the single most frequent clonotype in two of eight donors was supplied by these HLA-C-restricted clonotypes. In both this cohort and an independent roughly 330-donor cohort, the cumulative frequency of public TCR beta family members distinguished carriers of CMV infection plus the relevant HLA type.

The receptor comes from a human donor in good health (CMV status not recorded). Some clones in this sample may be carry-over from other donors' samples. Sequenced material: CD8+ T cells from cultured PBMCs, taken from culture after CMV antigen stimulation. The rearranged segments are TRBV4-1 and TRBJ2-1; 10 bases in between match TRBD2. At the DNA level, the sequence is TGCGCCAGCAGCCATGGACTAGCGGACTACAATGAGCAGTTCTTC. Translated, it reads CASSHGLADYNEQFF.